A selection of T cell receptor beta chains follows, all from one sample in a study of T cell clusters in autoimmune cytopenias. TCRdb reprocessed the multiplex PCR reads and keeps a single row for each CDR3 protein, giving no DNA. The repertoire table contains 5,500 or so distinct CDR3 sequences. The sample also formed part of further work on T cell repertoires in aging, cancer and after chemotherapy.

Sequencing was performed on peripheral blood. These receptors were taken from a human donor in good health. Both conserved end residues are part of each CDR3. Clone size is given for some rows only: seen once, a few or many times, or a class if the clone is expanded.

clone size: medium-sized; J gene: TRBJ2-5; V gene: TRBV6-1; CDR3 protein: CASSGTNNQETQYF
clone size: medium-sized; J gene: TRBJ1-2; V gene: TRBV19; CDR3 protein: CASSSPDRGNYGYTF
clone size: medium-sized; J gene: TRBJ2-7; V gene: TRBV19; CDR3 protein: CASSIFGSSYEQYF
clone size: medium-sized; J gene: TRBJ1-5; V gene: TRBV15; CDR3 protein: CATSRGGTGDTQHF
clone size: medium-sized; J gene: TRBJ1-1; V gene: TRBV13; CDR3 protein: CASSREGEGTEAFF
clone size: medium-sized; J gene: TRBJ2-1; V gene: TRBV19; CDR3 protein: CASSIDLSTYNEQFF
clone size: medium-sized; J gene: TRBJ2-5; V gene: TRBV6-5; CDR3 protein: CASSSSFTQYF
clone size: medium-sized; J gene: TRBJ2-5; V gene: TRBV18; CDR3 protein: CASSRSSQETQYF
clone size: .; J gene: TRBJ1-1; V gene: TRBV4-3; CDR3 protein: CASSQKQGGGTEAFF
clone size: .; J gene: TRBJ1-2; V gene: TRBV28; CDR3 protein: CASSLPGGAQWGYTF
clone size: medium-sized; J gene: TRBJ1-5; V gene: TRBV27; CDR3 protein: CASSLTGVVGNQPQHF
clone size: .; J gene: TRBJ1-2; V gene: TRBV6-5; CDR3 protein: CASRSYHTSGEADYGYTF
clone size: medium-sized; J gene: TRBJ1-3; V gene: TRBV18; CDR3 protein: CASSPPDRANTIYF
clone size: .; J gene: TRBJ1-1; V gene: TRBV7-9; CDR3 protein: CASSQGWTEAFF
clone size: medium-sized; J gene: TRBJ2-5; V gene: TRBV13; CDR3 protein: CASSLRGVETQYF
clone size: .; J gene: TRBJ2-7; V gene: TRBV7-9; CDR3 protein: CASSSTGQVISYEQYF
clone size: .; J gene: TRBJ2-1; V gene: TRBV10-3; CDR3 protein: CAIKTGASDYNEQFF
clone size: .; J gene: TRBJ2-3; V gene: TRBV20-1; CDR3 protein: CSAYSTDTQYF
clone size: medium-sized; J gene: TRBJ1-5; V gene: TRBV6-2/TRBV6-3; CDR3 protein: CALTEGNQPQHF
clone size: .; J gene: TRBJ1-4; V gene: TRBV30; CDR3 protein: CAWSVNAGTGGEKLFF
clone size: medium-sized; J gene: TRBJ1-2; V gene: TRBV10-3; CDR3 protein: CAISDGSGDGYTF
clone size: medium-sized; J gene: TRBJ1-3; V gene: TRBV5-5; CDR3 protein: CASSSDQSTIYF
clone size: medium-sized; J gene: TRBJ1-2; V gene: TRBV15; CDR3 protein: CATSGGHSYGYTF
clone size: .; J gene: TRBJ2-7; V gene: TRBV7-2; CDR3 protein: CASSPHAVAYEQYF
clone size: medium-sized; J gene: TRBJ2-1; V gene: TRBV30; CDR3 protein: CAWSSGLNNEQFF
clone size: medium-sized; J gene: TRBJ2-7; V gene: TRBV18; CDR3 protein: CASSPLGQGDEQYF
clone size: .; J gene: TRBJ1-1; V gene: TRBV7-2; CDR3 protein: CASSLAAGARSTEAFF
clone size: medium-sized; J gene: TRBJ2-3; V gene: TRBV24-1; CDR3 protein: CATSGILTDTQYF
clone size: medium-sized; J gene: TRBJ2-5; V gene: TRBV7-9; CDR3 protein: CASSIGAGGKETQYF